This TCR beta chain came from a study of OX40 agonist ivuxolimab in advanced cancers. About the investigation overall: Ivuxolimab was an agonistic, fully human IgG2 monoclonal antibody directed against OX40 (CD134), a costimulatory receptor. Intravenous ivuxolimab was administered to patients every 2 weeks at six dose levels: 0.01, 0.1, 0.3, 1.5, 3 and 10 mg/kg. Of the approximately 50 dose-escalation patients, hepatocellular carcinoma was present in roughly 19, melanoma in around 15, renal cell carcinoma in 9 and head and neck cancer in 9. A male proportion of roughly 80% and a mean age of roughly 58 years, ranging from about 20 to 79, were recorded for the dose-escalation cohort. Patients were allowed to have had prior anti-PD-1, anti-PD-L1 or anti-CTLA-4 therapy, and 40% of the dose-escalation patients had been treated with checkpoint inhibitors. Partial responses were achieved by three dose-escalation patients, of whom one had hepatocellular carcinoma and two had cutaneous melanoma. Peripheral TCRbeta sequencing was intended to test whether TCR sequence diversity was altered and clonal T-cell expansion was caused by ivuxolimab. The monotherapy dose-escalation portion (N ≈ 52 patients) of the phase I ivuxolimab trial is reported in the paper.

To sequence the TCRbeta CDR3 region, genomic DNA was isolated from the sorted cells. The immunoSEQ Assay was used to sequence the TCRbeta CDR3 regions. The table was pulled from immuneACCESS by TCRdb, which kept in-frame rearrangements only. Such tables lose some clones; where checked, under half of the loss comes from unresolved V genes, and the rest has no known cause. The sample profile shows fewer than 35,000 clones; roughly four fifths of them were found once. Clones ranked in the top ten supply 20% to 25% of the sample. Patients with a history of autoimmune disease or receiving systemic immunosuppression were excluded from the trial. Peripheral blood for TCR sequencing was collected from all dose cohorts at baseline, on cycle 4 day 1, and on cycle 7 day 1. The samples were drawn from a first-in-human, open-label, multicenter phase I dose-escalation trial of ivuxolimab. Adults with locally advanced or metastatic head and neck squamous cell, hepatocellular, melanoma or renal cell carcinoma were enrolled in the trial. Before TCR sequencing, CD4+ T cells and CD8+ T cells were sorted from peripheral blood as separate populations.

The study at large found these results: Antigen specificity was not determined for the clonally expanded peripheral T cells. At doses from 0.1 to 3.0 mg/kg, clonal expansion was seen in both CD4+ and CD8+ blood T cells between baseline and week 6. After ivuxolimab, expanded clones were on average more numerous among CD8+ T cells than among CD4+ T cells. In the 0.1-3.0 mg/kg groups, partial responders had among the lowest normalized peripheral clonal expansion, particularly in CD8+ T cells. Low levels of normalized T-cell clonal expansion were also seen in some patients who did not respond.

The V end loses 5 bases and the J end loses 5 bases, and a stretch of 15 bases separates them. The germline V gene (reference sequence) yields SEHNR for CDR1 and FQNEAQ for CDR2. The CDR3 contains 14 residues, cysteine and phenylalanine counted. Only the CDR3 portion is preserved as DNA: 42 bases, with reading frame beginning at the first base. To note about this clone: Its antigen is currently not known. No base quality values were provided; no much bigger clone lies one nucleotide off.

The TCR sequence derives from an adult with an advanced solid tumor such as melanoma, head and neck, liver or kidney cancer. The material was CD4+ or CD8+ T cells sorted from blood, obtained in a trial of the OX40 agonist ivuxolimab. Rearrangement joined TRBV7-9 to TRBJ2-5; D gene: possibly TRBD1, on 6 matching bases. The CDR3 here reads CASSPRTVQETQYF. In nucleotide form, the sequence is TGTGCCAGCAGCCCCCGGACAGTTCAGGAGACCCAGTACTTC.